This TCR beta chain was sequenced during a study of blood T cell repertoires in COVID-19. Study-wide context: T cells, B-cell-depleted T cells, or PBMCs supplied cDNA or gDNA.

Germline V lookup: CDR1 SGHTA, CDR2 FQGNSA. This CDR3 spans 14 amino acids. Trimming cost V 5 bases and J 4 bases; bases outside gene matches: 6. Within 2 weeks of study entry, exposed participants had contacted a PCR-confirmed or clinician-diagnosed COVID-19 case. The repertoire was sequenced with immunoSEQ multiplex PCR; TCRdb's copy has only in-frame clones and lacks some. The data show 250,000 to 300,000 clones, over 85% seen once. This sequence joins TRBV7-2 and TRBJ2-7; TRBD1 matches 9 bases. This TCR was sampled from a woman aged 45-65 years who had been exposed to COVID-19. The specimen was PBMCs or T cells enriched from blood (not recorded which). As DNA, the CDR3 is TGTGCCAGCAGCCTAGGGACAGGGCCATACGAGCAGTACTTC. This encodes CASSLGTGPYEQYF. The variable domain in full, with the rest retrieved from reference TRBV7-2 and TRBJ2-7, is GAGVSQSPSNKVTEKGKDVELRCDPISGHTALYWYRQSLGQGLEFLIYFQGNSAPDKSGLPSDRFSAERTGGSVSTLTIQRTQQEDSAVYLCASSLGTGPYEQYFGPGTRLTVT.